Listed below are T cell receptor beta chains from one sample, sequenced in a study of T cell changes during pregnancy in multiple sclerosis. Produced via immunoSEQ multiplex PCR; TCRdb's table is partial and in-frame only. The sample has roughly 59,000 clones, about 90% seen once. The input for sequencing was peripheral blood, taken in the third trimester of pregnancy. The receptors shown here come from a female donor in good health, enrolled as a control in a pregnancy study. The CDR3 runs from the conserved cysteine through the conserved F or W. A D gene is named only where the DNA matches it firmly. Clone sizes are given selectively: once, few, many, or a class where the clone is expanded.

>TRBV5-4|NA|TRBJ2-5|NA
CASSPRSQETQYF
TGTGCCAGCAGCCCGAGGTCCCAAGAGACCCAGTACTTC
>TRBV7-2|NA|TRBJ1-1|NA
CASSFSRLNTEAFF
TGTGCCAGCAGCTTTTCGCGGCTGAACACTGAAGCTTTCTTT
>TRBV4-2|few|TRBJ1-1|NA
CASSQADRPEAFF
TGTGCCAGCAGCCAGGCCGACAGGCCTGAAGCTTTCTTT
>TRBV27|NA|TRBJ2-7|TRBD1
CAVGGTGYEQYF
TGTGCCGTTGGTGGGACAGGATACGAGCAGTACTTC
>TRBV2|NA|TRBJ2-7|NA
CASSEEFGRYYEQYF
TGTGCCAGCAGTGAAGAGTTTGGGCGTTACTACGAGCAGTACTTC
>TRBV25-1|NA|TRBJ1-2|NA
CASSPPAGMDGYTF
TGTGCCAGCAGTCCCCCAGCAGGGATGGATGGCTACACCTTC
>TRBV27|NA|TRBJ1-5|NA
CASSLSLYSNQPQHF
TGTGCCAGCAGTTTATCCCTTTATAGCAATCAGCCCCAGCATTTT
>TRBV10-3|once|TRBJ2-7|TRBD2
CAIRRLAGENYEQYF
TGTGCCATCAGGCGACTAGCGGGGGAAAACTACGAGCAGTACTTC
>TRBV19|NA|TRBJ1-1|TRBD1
CASTSGGTEAFF
TGTGCCAGTACATCAGGGGGCACTGAAGCTTTCTTT
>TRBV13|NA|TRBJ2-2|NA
CASSLAGRSGELFF
TGTGCCAGCAGCTTAGCGGGGAGGTCCGGGGAGCTGTTTTTT
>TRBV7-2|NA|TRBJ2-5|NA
CASSLGGPGSKETQYF
TGTGCCAGCAGCTTAGGTGGGCCAGGGTCTAAAGAGACCCAGTACTTC
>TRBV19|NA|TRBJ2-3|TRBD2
CASSILGGGGGDTQYF
TGTGCCAGTAGTATTCTGGGCGGGGGAGGTGGAGATACGCAGTATTTT
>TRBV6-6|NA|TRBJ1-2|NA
CASNKGGGYTF
TGTGCCAGCAATAAGGGGGGGGGCTACACCTTC
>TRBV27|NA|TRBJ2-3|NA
CASGGTYSTDTQYF
TGTGCCAGCGGAGGGACCTATAGCACAGATACGCAGTATTTT
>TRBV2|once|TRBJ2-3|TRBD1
CASCEFPGQGNTDTQYF
TGTGCCAGCTGCGAATTCCCTGGACAGGGAAACACAGATACGCAGTATTTT
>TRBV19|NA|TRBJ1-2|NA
CASSPYFSGAANYGYTF
TGTGCCAGTAGTCCCTACTTCTCAGGGGCTGCTAACTATGGCTACACCTTC
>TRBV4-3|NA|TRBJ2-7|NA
CASSQGDGGAEQYF
TGCGCCAGCAGCCAAGGCGATGGGGGCGCCGAGCAGTACTTC
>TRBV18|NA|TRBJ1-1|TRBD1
CASSHGQGVGNTEAFF
TGTGCCAGCTCACATGGACAGGGGGTCGGGAACACTGAAGCTTTCTTT
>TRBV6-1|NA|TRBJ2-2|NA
CASSVAHLQLFF
TGTGCCAGCAGTGTTGCCCACCTACAGCTGTTTTTT
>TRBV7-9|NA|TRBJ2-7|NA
CASSFVEDSYEQYF
TGTGCCAGCAGCTTCGTAGAAGACAGCTACGAGCAGTACTTC
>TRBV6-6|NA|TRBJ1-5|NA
CASSRGGDGQPQHF
TGTGCCAGCTCCCGCGGGGGGGACGGTCAGCCCCAGCATTTT
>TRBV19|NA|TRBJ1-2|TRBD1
CASTPDRAGGYTF
TGTGCCAGTACCCCGGACAGGGCCGGGGGCTACACCTTC
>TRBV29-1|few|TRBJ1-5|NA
CSASEGGQPQHF
TGCAGCGCATCAGAGGGTGGTCAGCCCCAGCATTTT
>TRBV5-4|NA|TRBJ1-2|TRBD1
CASSYRGSDYGYTF
TGTGCCAGCAGCTACAGGGGAAGCGACTATGGCTACACCTTC
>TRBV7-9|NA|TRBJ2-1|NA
CASSLEDGNEQFF
TGTGCCAGCAGCTTAGAAGACGGGAATGAGCAGTTCTTC
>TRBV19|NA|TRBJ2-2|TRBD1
CASNPGTGLNTGELFF
TGTGCCAGTAACCCCGGGACAGGTCTGAACACCGGGGAGCTGTTTTTT
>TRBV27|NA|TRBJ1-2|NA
CASSPRQDWNGYTF
TGTGCCAGCAGTCCCCGCCAGGACTGGAATGGCTACACCTTC
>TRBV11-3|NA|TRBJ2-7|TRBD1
CASSLGPGTAYEQYF
TGTGCCAGCAGCTTAGGCCCCGGGACAGCCTACGAGCAGTACTTC
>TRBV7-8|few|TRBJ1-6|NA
CASSLVIDSPLHF
TGTGCCAGCAGCCTAGTTATCGATTCACCCCTCCACTTT
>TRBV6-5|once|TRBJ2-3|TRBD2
CASSSLAGGADTQYF
TGTGCCAGCAGTTCACTAGCGGGGGGAGCGGATACGCAGTATTTT